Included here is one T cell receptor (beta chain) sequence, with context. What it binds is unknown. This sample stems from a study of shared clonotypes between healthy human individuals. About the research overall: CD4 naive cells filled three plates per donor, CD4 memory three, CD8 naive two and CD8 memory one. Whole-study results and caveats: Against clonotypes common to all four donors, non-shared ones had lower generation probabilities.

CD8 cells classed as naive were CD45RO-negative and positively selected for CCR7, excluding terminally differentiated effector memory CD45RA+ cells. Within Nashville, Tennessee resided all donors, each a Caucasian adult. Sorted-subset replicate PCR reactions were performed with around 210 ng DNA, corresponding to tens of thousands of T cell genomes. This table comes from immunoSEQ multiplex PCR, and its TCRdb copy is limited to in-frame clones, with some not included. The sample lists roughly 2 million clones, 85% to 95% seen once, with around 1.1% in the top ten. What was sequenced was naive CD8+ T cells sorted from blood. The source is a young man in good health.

The DNA for the CDR3 is TGTGCCAGCAGTTTGCCCGGGAGAGGGGATGAAAAACTGTTTTTT. It specifies CASSLPGRGDEKLFF. The J gene is TRBJ1-4, the V gene TRBV28; the D gene is possibly TRBD1 (5 bases). The germline gives CDR1 MDHEN, CDR2 SYDVKM. The V end lost 3 bases, the J end lost 6 bases, and 14 bases lay between the germline ends. This CDR3 is 15 amino acids long.